This T cell receptor (beta chain) was identified in a study of molecular identifiers for immune sequencing clone quantification. Study results and limitations: Under 1% of molecules in naive cells, but over 98% of effector molecules, belonged to clones above 20 RNA copies.

This CDR3 is 19 amino acids long. Germline lookup yields CDR1 SGHVS and CDR2 FNYEAQ. V trimming: 4 bases; J trimming: 0 bases; junction bases outside the gene matches: 14. Using its own MiXCR run on the PCR reads, TCRdb lists one record per CDR3 protein. The table includes 460,000 or so distinct CDR3 sequences, roughly 25% detected once. This clonotype showed up just a few times. Its antigen is unidentified. The specimen was naive CD8+ T cells from blood, with Jurkat cell RNA spiked in. Subset described: FACS-sorted CD8+CD4-CCR7+CD45RA+ naive T cells. The TCR sequence derives from a human donor in good health. Some libraries in this study had Jurkat cell RNA spiked in. The chain joins TRBV7-6 to TRBJ2-3; 9 bases match TRBD2. CDR3 bases: TGTGCCAGCAGCTCCGTACCTAGCGGGGACCGCACTAGCACAGATACGCAGTATTTT. This sequence encodes CASSSVPSGDRTSTDTQYF. The variable domain in full, completed from reference TRBV7-6 and TRBJ2-3, reads GAGVSQSPRYKVTKRGQDVALRCDPISGHVSLYWYRQALGQGPEFLTYFNYEAQQDKSGLPNDRFSAERPEGSISTLTIQRTEQRDSAMYRCASSSVPSGDRTSTDTQYFGPGTRLTVL.